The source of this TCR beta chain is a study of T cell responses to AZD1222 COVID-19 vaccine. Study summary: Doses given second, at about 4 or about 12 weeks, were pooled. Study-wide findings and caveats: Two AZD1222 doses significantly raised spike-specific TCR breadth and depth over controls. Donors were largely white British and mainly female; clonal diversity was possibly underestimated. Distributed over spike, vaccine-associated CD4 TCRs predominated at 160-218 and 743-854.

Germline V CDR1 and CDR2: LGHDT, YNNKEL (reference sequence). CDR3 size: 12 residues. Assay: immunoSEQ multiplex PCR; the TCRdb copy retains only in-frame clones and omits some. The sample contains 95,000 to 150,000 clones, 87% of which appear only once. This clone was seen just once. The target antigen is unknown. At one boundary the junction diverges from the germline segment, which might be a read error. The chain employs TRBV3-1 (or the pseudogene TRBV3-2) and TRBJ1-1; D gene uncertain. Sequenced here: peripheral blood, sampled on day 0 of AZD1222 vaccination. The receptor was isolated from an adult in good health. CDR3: CASSQDSSGIKF. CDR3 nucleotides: TGTGCCAGCAGCCAAGATTCCTCCGGGATCAAGTTT.